Included here is one TCR beta chain sequence, with context. What it recognizes is unknown. Clones were read by immunoSEQ multiplex PCR, and TCRdb kept only the in-frame ones, dropping some. In the table there are just under 65,000 clones, 90% to 95% of which are singletons. This entry is derived from a study of graft-versus-host responses after intestinal transplantation. In the study overall: Transplant recipients had multivisceral, liver-intestinal, or isolated intestinal grafts.

Whole-study findings and limits: The recipient marrow held GvH clones, and some of them showed up first in ileum or blood.

The TCR sequence derives from a human donor who was the organ donor for an intestinal transplant. The sample consisted of unstimulated CD8+ T cells sorted from spleen or lymph node cells, taken before transplant.

In nucleotides, the CDR3 is TGCGCCAGCAGCTTGGCCGGGGCAGGGGGCGTTTACGAGCAGTACTTC. It translates to CASSLAGAGGVYEQYF. The V gene is TRBV5-1, the J gene TRBJ2-7; 8 nucleotides match TRBD1. Germline V gene sequence: CDR1 SGHRS, CDR2 YFSETQ. The CDR3 contains 16 residues. Losses at the gene ends were 0 bases for V and 4 bases for J; bases not matched to a gene: 9.